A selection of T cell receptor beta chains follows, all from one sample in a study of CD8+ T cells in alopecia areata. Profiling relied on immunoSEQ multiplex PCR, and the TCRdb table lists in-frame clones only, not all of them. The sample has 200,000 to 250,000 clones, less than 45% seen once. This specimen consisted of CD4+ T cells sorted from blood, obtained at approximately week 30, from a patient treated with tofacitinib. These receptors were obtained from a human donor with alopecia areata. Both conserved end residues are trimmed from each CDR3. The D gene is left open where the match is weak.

CDR3: ASSREWHADTQY
V: TRBV6-4
length: 12
D: .
J: TRBJ2-3

CDR3: ASSWEGYEQY
V: TRBV5-1
length: 10
D: TRBD2
J: TRBJ2-7

CDR3: ASSADSGANVLT
V: TRBV2
length: 12
D: .
J: TRBJ2-6

CDR3: AWSPKGVRQPQH
V: TRBV30
length: 12
D: .
J: TRBJ1-5

CDR3: ASTLQGSPSGNTIY
V: TRBV9
length: 14
D: .
J: TRBJ1-3

CDR3: AWSVTGYEQY
V: TRBV30
length: 10
D: TRBD1
J: TRBJ2-7

CDR3: ASSLVDDTQY
V: TRBV5-4
length: 10
D: .
J: TRBJ2-3

CDR3: ASRPLGGRPF
V: TRBV11-2
length: 10
D: .
J: TRBJ1-4

CDR3: SVAGTEQRLAEAF
V: TRBV29-1
length: 13
D: TRBD1
J: TRBJ1-1

CDR3: AWSYSPGLNIQY
V: TRBV30
length: 12
D: .
J: TRBJ2-4

CDR3: ASSPPRGGGDTYEQY
V: TRBV18
length: 15
D: .
J: TRBJ2-7

CDR3: ASSPQHRYEQY
V: TRBV28
length: 11
D: .
J: TRBJ2-7

CDR3: ASSFRTGRNTEAF
V: TRBV7-8
length: 13
D: TRBD1
J: TRBJ1-1

CDR3: ASSFTASHGANVLT
V: TRBV6-5
length: 14
D: .
J: TRBJ2-6

CDR3: ASRTGGAKEKLF
V: TRBV6-6
length: 12
D: TRBD1
J: TRBJ1-4

CDR3: ASSPRRILSYEQY
V: TRBV5-8
length: 13
D: .
J: TRBJ2-7

CDR3: AISDDRNEQF
V: TRBV10-3
length: 10
D: .
J: TRBJ2-1

CDR3: ASSWIQGSDGYT
V: TRBV5-1
length: 12
D: .
J: TRBJ1-2

CDR3: ASSQESARDTGELF
V: TRBV4-1
length: 14
D: .
J: TRBJ2-2

CDR3: ASSLGRTPYEQY
V: TRBV5-1
length: 12
D: .
J: TRBJ2-7

CDR3: ASSSPGGPYNSPLH
V: TRBV7-6
length: 14
D: .
J: TRBJ1-6

CDR3: ASRLRGSGNTIY
V: TRBV6-5
length: 12
D: .
J: TRBJ1-3

CDR3: SVNGLMNTEAF
V: TRBV29-1
length: 11
D: .
J: TRBJ1-1

CDR3: AWSVPPDRGTEKLF
V: TRBV30
length: 14
D: TRBD1
J: TRBJ1-4

CDR3: ASISTATDTQY
V: TRBV27
length: 11
D: .
J: TRBJ2-3

CDR3: ASSSGRSSNQPQH
V: TRBV19
length: 13
D: .
J: TRBJ1-5

CDR3: ASSPDRGNEQF
V: TRBV5-4
length: 11
D: .
J: TRBJ2-1

CDR3: SAGMGGGDTEAF
V: TRBV29-1
length: 12
D: .
J: TRBJ1-1

CDR3: ASSFGPLAGGPNTQY
V: TRBV7-3
length: 15
D: TRBD2
J: TRBJ2-3

CDR3: ASTLQVGRPEQY
V: TRBV2
length: 12
D: .
J: TRBJ2-7

CDR3: ASRRGRTDTQY
V: TRBV27
length: 11
D: .
J: TRBJ2-3

CDR3: ASRDRANSPLH
V: TRBV6-5
length: 11
D: TRBD1
J: TRBJ1-6

CDR3: ASSRRGQGSTDTQY
V: TRBV7-6
length: 14
D: TRBD1
J: TRBJ2-3

CDR3: ASSFGQYNSPLH
V: TRBV5-6
length: 12
D: .
J: TRBJ1-6

CDR3: ASSYRGTSTDTQY
V: TRBV6-5
length: 13
D: .
J: TRBJ2-3

CDR3: ASSTGQGVFYGYT
V: TRBV5-1
length: 13
D: TRBD1
J: TRBJ1-2

CDR3: GSERGTGANQPQH
V: TRBV6-6
length: 13
D: .
J: TRBJ1-5

CDR3: ASDRDNYGYT
V: TRBV7-9
length: 10
D: TRBD1
J: TRBJ1-2

CDR3: ASSNEAGVSDTQY
V: TRBV6-6
length: 13
D: TRBD2
J: TRBJ2-3

CDR3: AWSPSVDTEAF
V: TRBV30
length: 11
D: .
J: TRBJ1-1

CDR3: ASSRQGPYEQY
V: TRBV6-6
length: 11
D: .
J: TRBJ2-7

CDR3: ASSVGMQGGGYT
V: TRBV9
length: 12
D: TRBD1
J: TRBJ1-2

CDR3: ASRGGVANYGYT
V: TRBV5-1
length: 12
D: .
J: TRBJ1-2

CDR3: ASSHSNRASGYT
V: TRBV7-2
length: 12
D: .
J: TRBJ1-2

CDR3: ASRGTGTMGGYT
V: TRBV30
length: 12
D: .
J: TRBJ1-2

CDR3: ASSEAGFSGNTIY
V: TRBV6-1
length: 13
D: .
J: TRBJ1-3

CDR3: ASSDPRLGSSYEQY
V: TRBV25-1
length: 14
D: .
J: TRBJ2-7

CDR3: ASSLGLATDTQY
V: TRBV4-2
length: 12
D: TRBD2
J: TRBJ2-3

CDR3: ASSVGGTSQETQY
V: TRBV9
length: 13
D: .
J: TRBJ2-5

CDR3: ASTRANTGELF
V: TRBV5-1
length: 11
D: .
J: TRBJ2-2

CDR3: ASGEETQY
V: TRBV5-1
length: 8
D: .
J: TRBJ2-5

CDR3: ASSISGDTQY
V: TRBV19
length: 10
D: .
J: TRBJ2-3

CDR3: ASSLGGTDTQY
V: TRBV11-2
length: 11
D: .
J: TRBJ2-3

CDR3: ASSSQGAEMTQY
V: TRBV6-5
length: 12
D: TRBD1
J: TRBJ2-5